This entry lists 27 T cell receptor beta chains sequenced from one sample in a study of T-cell memory formation after mild COVID-19 (dated by TCRdb to the early 2020s). Library preparation was by 5' RACE. Sequencing used an Illumina NovaSeq 6000. The public sequencing data were trimmed at Q25 with fastp and processed into clonotypes with MiXCR by TCRdb, which kept only in-frame beta chains. Merged by CDR3 protein, the rows form single entries marked with the most common genes and DNA. This sample is represented by about 340,000 distinct CDR3 sequences; more than 15% of them were singletons. The biggest ten clones account for under 25% of the sample. Sequences were obtained from PBMCs or a T cell subset sorted from them (not recorded which). The receptors here all came from a man younger than 30 who had mild COVID-19 (a few samples of this study predate the infection). The sample titles of this study are shuffled in the database, so cell type and time point are left out; the donor was told from shared clones.

V and J are TRBV9 and TRBJ2-1; unclear D gene. Germline CDR1 SGDLS, CDR2 YYNGEE. The germline V and J ends were trimmed by 4 bases and 8 bases, with 19 bases remaining between them. The CDR3 is 15 amino acids. CDR3 protein: CASSLAAPRRHEQFF. The CDR3 nucleotides read TGTGCCAGCAGCCTCGCGGCCCCCCGTAGGCATGAGCAGTTCTTC.

This clonotype was detected a few times. The J gene is TRBJ1-2, the V gene TRBV7-9; no clear D. V gave up 2 bases and J gave up 5 bases, with 9 bases separating them. Germline values: CDR1 SEHNR, CDR2 FQNEAQ (reference sequence). The CDR3 runs to 13 residues. CDR3: CASSLLSVYGYTF. CDR3 in DNA: TGTGCCAGCAGCTTACTGTCTGTTTATGGCTACACCTTC.

This clonotype was detected only a few times. As DNA, the CDR3 is TGTGCCAGCAGGACGGATTGGAATGAGCAGTTCTTC. Amino acids: CASRTDWNEQFF. The genes are TRBV5-4 and TRBJ2-1; D is ambiguous. Germline CDR1 and CDR2: SGHNT and YYREEE (reference sequence). V shed 5 bases and J shed 7 bases, with 10 bases lying between them. This CDR3 region has 12 residues.

This clonotype was recorded a few times. The V call is TRBV10-3, the J call TRBJ2-5; possible D gene TRBD2, 6 bases. The CDR3 totals 13 residues. Germline-derived CDR1 and CDR2 are ENHRY and SYGVKD. V was trimmed by 6 bases and J by 2 bases, leaving 10 bases between them. In DNA, the CDR3 is TGTGCCATCAGCCGGGACTTGCAAGAGACCCAGTACTTC. It yields the protein CAISRDLQETQYF.

The V call is TRBV5-1, the J call TRBJ2-7, with D perhaps being TRBD1 or TRBD2 (6 bases each). Germline values: CDR1 SGHRS, CDR2 YFSETQ. V was clipped by 0 bases and J by 0 bases, with 10 bases between them. The CDR3 loop spans 15 amino acids. This CDR3 is CASSLAGGPSYEQYF. The CDR3 nucleotides are TGCGCCAGCAGCTTGGCCGGGGGCCCCTCCTACGAGCAGTACTTC.

The V and J genes are TRBV6-5 and TRBJ2-1; D is unclear. Per the germline V gene, CDR1 is MNHEY and CDR2 is SVGAGI. The CDR3 is made up of 11 amino acids. V lost 6 bases and J 8 bases, leaving 8 bases between the germline ends. The CDR3 protein is CASRVVDEQFF. CDR3 bases: TGTGCCAGCAGGGTGGTGGATGAGCAGTTCTTC.

The J gene is TRBJ2-3, the V gene TRBV12-3 or TRBV12-4, with D possibly matching TRBD1 (6 bases). V was clipped by 5 bases and J by 1 base, with 16 bases between them. The CDR3 is made up of 16 amino acids. Written as DNA, the CDR3 is TGTGCCAGCAGTCCTAGGGGGTTCATCGGCACAGATACGCAGTATTTT. This translates into CASSPRGFIGTDTQYF.

Only a few counts were recorded for this clonotype. The chain has TRBV4-1 and TRBJ2-1; D gene unclear. The CDR3 runs 15 residues. V was trimmed by 4 bases and J by 5 bases, leaving 15 bases between them. The germline CDR1 and CDR2 sequences are MGHRA and YSYEKL. CDR3 nucleotide sequence: TGCGCCAGCAGCCCCCAACCCTGGGCTGACAATGAGCAGTTCTTC. This codes for CASSPQPWADNEQFF.

V gene TRBV5-5 combines with J gene TRBJ2-1, with a weak D call TRBD1 (8 bases). CDR3 length equals 15 residues. Trimming removed 5 bases from V and 4 bases from J, with 16 bases in between. Germline loops: CDR1 SGHKS, CDR2 YYEKEE (reference sequence). The CDR3 sequence: CASRRGQGGYNEQFF. CDR3 nucleotides: TGTGCCAGCAGACGCGGACAGGGAGGGTACAATGAGCAGTTCTTC.

This clonotype was picked up a small number of times. The gene calls are TRBV5-1 and TRBJ2-5; 11 nucleotides agree with TRBD2. The germline gives CDR1 SGHRS, CDR2 YFSETQ. The CDR3 is 16 residues long. The trim removed 4 bases at V and 0 bases at J, leaving 5 bases unmatched. The CDR3 DNA reads TGCGCCAGCAGCCCTGGGACTAGCGGATACCAAGAGACCCAGTACTTC. Translated: CASSPGTSGYQETQYF.

The chain is built from TRBV5-5 and TRBJ1-2, with no clear D. In germline, CDR1 is SGHKS, CDR2 YYEKEE (reference sequence). V was shortened by 0 bases and J by 7 bases, with 7 bases between the two germline ends. The CDR3 contains 12 residues. The CDR3 sequence is CASSLVGPGYTF. In nucleotides, the CDR3 is TGTGCCAGCAGCTTGGTTGGTCCTGGCTACACCTTC.

In its sample, this clonotype was seen many times. CDR3 sequence reads: CATVATGAYGYTF. CDR3 nucleotides: TGTGCCACCGTAGCGACAGGGGCCTATGGCTACACCTTC. This chain connects TRBV6-5 to TRBJ1-2, with TRBD1 matching 8 bases. Germline CDR1 and CDR2: MNHEY and SVGAGI. V trimming: 10 bases; J trimming: 4 bases; junction bases outside the gene matches: 8. This CDR3 has 13 residues.

This clonotype was detected a few times. This sequence joins TRBV6-2 or TRBV6-3 and TRBJ2-7; 8 bases map to TRBD1. Germline V gene data show CDR1 as MNHEY and CDR2 as SVGEGT. Trimming cost V 7 bases and J 5 bases; bases outside gene matches: 13. The CDR3 sequence is 15 residues long. CDR3 in DNA: TGTGCCAGCACCCGGACAGGGCCCCCTTCTGACGAGCAGTACTTC. Amino acid sequence: CASTRTGPPSDEQYF.

The sample holds a few counts of this clonotype. The DNA for the CDR3 is TGTGCCAGCAGTTACACCGCTAGCACCGGGGAGCTGTTTTTT. Amino acids: CASSYTASTGELFF. The rearrangement links TRBV6-5 to TRBJ2-2, with D hard to call. The CDR3 covers 14 residues. V was trimmed by 2 bases and J by 4 bases, leaving 8 bases between them. Germline-derived CDR1 and CDR2 are MNHEY and SVGAGI.

This clonotype was counted a few times. This chain links TRBV12-3 or TRBV12-4 with TRBJ2-5; TRBD2 might be the D (5 bases). The CDR3 loop spans 12 amino acids. Trimming cost V 5 bases and J 5 bases, with 9 bases left between them. The CDR3 region has the DNA TGTGCCAGCAGTCCCTTAGCGGAGACCCAGTACTTC. Translation: CASSPLAETQYF.

This clonotype was observed a few times. The chain employs TRBV9 and TRBJ1-2; D remains unclear. Germline V gene lookup returns CDR1 SGDLS and CDR2 YYNGEE. The CDR3 spans 13 residues. V lost 0 bases and J lost 5, with 8 bases in between. The CDR3 region has the DNA TGTGCCAGCAGCGTAGATTATAGGTATGGCTACACCTTC. This sequence encodes CASSVDYRYGYTF.

This rearrangement joins TRBV6-1 to TRBJ2-1; possible D gene TRBD2, 6 bases. Per the germline V gene, CDR1 is MNHNS and CDR2 is SASEGT. V lost 8 bases and J lost 4, with 15 bases in between. This CDR3 is 14 amino acids long. The CDR3 DNA sequence: TGTGCCAGCGCCCGGGCCGGACTATACAATGAGCAGTTCTTC. Translated, it gives CASARAGLYNEQFF.

The chain recombines TRBV7-6 with TRBJ1-3; D unresolved. The CDR3 consists of 15 residues. The germline V gene has CDR1 SGHVS and CDR2 FNYEAQ. The V gene lost 5 bases and the J gene lost 2 bases, with 13 bases spanning the gap. The CDR3 DNA reads TGTGCCAGCAGCCGGGGAATCTCAGCTGGAAACACCATATATTTT. The encoded protein is CASSRGISAGNTIYF. The full variable domain, rest sourced from reference TRBV7-6 and TRBJ1-3, is GAGVSQSPRYKVTKRGQDVALRCDPISGHVSLYWYRQALGQGPEFLTYFNYEAQQDKSGLPNDRFSAERPEGSISTLTIQRTEQRDSAMYRCASSRGISAGNTIYFGEGSWLTVV.

About this clonotype itself: One end of the junction does not line up with germline, which may come from a read error. The V gene is TRBV6-5, the J gene TRBJ2-7; D remains ambiguous. CDR3 length: 9 residues. Germline loops: CDR1 MNHEY, CDR2 SVGAGI. The CDR3 loop reads CASSYSLGF. Written as DNA, the CDR3 is TGTGCCAGCAGTTACTCCCTTGGTTTC.

Notes on this clonotype: A clone one base away is much larger, so this may be a read error. The chain couples TRBV20-1 to TRBJ2-5; D is perhaps TRBD1 or TRBD2 (6 bases each). CDR3 size: 12 residues. The germline V gene encodes CDR1 DFQATT and CDR2 SNEGSKA (reference sequence). The CDR3 nucleotides read TGCAGTGCTGAGCGGAGGGGGGAGACCCTGTACTTC. Its translation is CSAERRGETLYF.

V and J are TRBV5-1 and TRBJ2-2; D unclear. Germline V gives CDR1 SGHRS, CDR2 YFSETQ. V lost 7 bases and J 6 bases, leaving 19 bases between the germline ends. The CDR3 length is 15 residues. The chain's CDR3 is CASGEMTPAPGELFF. In DNA, the CDR3 is TGCGCCAGCGGTGAGATGACCCCGGCGCCCGGGGAGCTGTTTTTT.

This clonotype has only a few counts. The rearrangement joins TRBV7-2 to TRBJ2-2, with D maybe TRBD1 (6 bases). This CDR3 spans 14 amino acids. V was pared by 3 bases and J by 6 bases, with 11 bases between. The germline V gene has CDR1 SGHTA and CDR2 FQGNSA. The CDR3 sequence: CASSFGWGPGELFF. CDR3 in DNA: TGTGCCAGCAGCTTCGGGTGGGGGCCCGGGGAGCTGTTTTTT.

J is TRBJ2-2 and V is TRBV7-8; 9 bases fit TRBD2. The length of the CDR3 is 15 residues. The germline V gene has CDR1 SGHVS and CDR2 FQNEAQ. V was clipped by 3 bases and J by 4 bases; unmatched bases: 3. Here the CDR3 DNA reads TGTGCCAGCAGCTTTCCACTAGCGGGCACCGGGGAGCTGTTTTTT. The encoded protein is CASSFPLAGTGELFF.

The sample holds a few counts of this clonotype. The rearrangement links TRBV7-9 to TRBJ1-5, with 9 bases fitting TRBD1. The junction had 6 bases not matched to a gene; V was cut back by 6 bases and J by 6 bases. The CDR3 has 14 residues. Germline CDR1 reads SEHNR; CDR2 reads FQNEAQ (reference sequence). The CDR3 region has the DNA TGTGCCAGCAGTCCTGGGACAGGGAGTCAGCCCCAGCATTTT. Translating gives CASSPGTGSQPQHF.

This clonotype has a count of ten or more. The CDR3 loop is CASSSRDPRADTQYF. CDR3 in DNA: TGCGCCAGCAGCTCCCGGGACCCGAGGGCAGATACGCAGTATTTT. The rearrangement links TRBV5-1 to TRBJ2-3; tentatively, D is TRBD1 or TRBD2 (5 bases each). Germline CDR1 reads SGHRS; CDR2 reads YFSETQ. The length of the CDR3 is 15 residues. V lost 3 bases and J lost 4, with 15 bases in between.

This clonotype was seen a few times. The chain uses TRBV2 and TRBJ1-2; 7 bases line up with TRBD1. Looked up from germline, CDR1 is SNHLY and CDR2 is FYNNEI. CDR3 length: 13 residues. J gave up 4 bases and V 8 bases, and 7 bases lay outside the gene matches. CDR3 region: CASQRQGGYGYTF. CDR3 bases: TGTGCCAGCCAACGACAGGGAGGCTATGGCTACACCTTC.

The chain links TRBV10-2 to TRBJ2-1; 12 positions match TRBD2. Trimming took 9 bases from V and 4 from J; bases not matched to a gene: 4. The CDR3 runs to 14 residues. Germline-derived CDR1 and CDR2 are WSHSY and SAAADI. CDR3 protein: CASRLAGVYNEQFF. DNA for the CDR3: TGCGCCAGTCGACTAGCGGGGGTATACAATGAGCAGTTCTTC.